The 27 T cell receptor beta chains reported below all come from one sample, sequenced in a study of cytomegalovirus exposure and HLA in healthy donors. This PCR relied on a set of 60 Vbeta primers and 13 Jbeta primers. Clones were sequenced by immunoSEQ multiplex PCR, and TCRdb holds only the in-frame ones, with some missing. Among around 140,000 clones listed, 79% were seen once. The specimen sequenced was PBMCs. All receptors come from a male donor in good health and CMV-seronegative.

V gene TRBV7-9 combines with J gene TRBJ2-7; 8 bases agree with TRBD2. V lost 2 bases to trimming and J lost 3 bases; unmatched junction nucleotides: 6. This CDR3 spans 15 amino acids. Germline CDR1 and CDR2: SEHNR and FQNEAQ (reference sequence). The CDR3 DNA sequence: TGTGCCAGCAGCTTAAACGGGACTAGGATCTACGAGCAGTACTTC. Translating gives CASSLNGTRIYEQYF.

The chain employs TRBV9 and TRBJ2-4; tentatively, D is TRBD1 (5 bases). This CDR3 has 16 residues. V dropped 1 base and J dropped 0 bases, with 11 bases sitting between them. Per germline, CDR1 SGDLS and CDR2 YYNGEE. The CDR3 is CASSVQGHLAKNIQYF. CDR3 coding DNA: TGTGCCAGCAGCGTACAGGGCCACCTAGCCAAAAACATTCAGTACTTC.

The chain has TRBV29-1 and TRBJ2-7, with TRBD1 identical over 7 bases. The CDR3 loop spans 15 amino acids. V dropped 6 bases and J dropped 1; count of bases not matched to a gene: 12. Germline CDR1 SQVTM, CDR2 ANQGSEA. The CDR3 coding sequence is TGCAGCGTCGCAGCACCTGACAGGGTATCCTACGAGCAGTACTTC. It encodes CSVAAPDRVSYEQYF.

The chain links TRBV19 to TRBJ1-1; TRBD1 matches 8 bases. The CDR3 totals 13 residues. V was clipped by 8 bases and J by 5 bases; unmatched bases: 7. Per germline, CDR1 LNHDA and CDR2 SQIVND (reference sequence). CDR3 protein: CASLIQGGTEAFF. In DNA form, the CDR3 reads TGTGCCAGTCTTATACAGGGGGGTACTGAAGCTTTCTTT.

This clone was counted a single time. V usage is TRBV11-1 and J usage is TRBJ1-2; the D gene is possibly TRBD1 (6 bases). Germline loops: CDR1 SGHAT, CDR2 FQDESV (reference sequence). The length of the CDR3 is 15 residues. Trimming shortened V by 5 bases and J by 4 bases, and 17 bases separated the two germline ends. The CDR3 protein is CASSPGQGSGYGYTF. DNA of the CDR3: TGTGCCAGCAGCCCTGGGCAGGGGTCCGGCTATGGCTACACCTTC.

The chain links TRBV4-3 to TRBJ2-3; 10 nucleotides line up with TRBD2. Germline CDR1 is LGHNA and CDR2 is YSLEER. After removal of 4 bases from V and 8 bases from J, the junction contained 6 bases not matched to a gene. The CDR3 is 14 residues long. CDR3 DNA sequence: TGCGCCAGCAGCCCCGGACTAGCGGTGGGTACGCAGTATTTT. This gives the protein CASSPGLAVGTQYF.

This rearrangement joins TRBV10-1 to TRBJ1-1; D perhaps matches TRBD1 (5 bases). CDR1 and CDR2 (germline): WNHNN, SYGVQD (reference sequence). The CDR3 is 15 amino acids. Trimming took off 3 bases at V and 5 bases at J, with 16 bases between the two ends. The CDR3 reads CASSDSSGGITEAFF. In nucleotides, the CDR3 is TGCGCCAGCAGTGACTCCTCCGGGGGAATTACTGAAGCTTTCTTT.

V is TRBV7-2 and J is TRBJ2-5; 9 bases line up with TRBD2. Germline CDR1 SGHTA, CDR2 FQGNSA. Losses at the gene ends were 5 bases for V and 1 base for J; bases not matched to a gene: 5. This CDR3 comprises 15 residues. The CDR3 region is CASSVSGGPQETQYF. CDR3 bases: TGTGCCAGCAGCGTTAGCGGGGGACCCCAAGAGACCCAGTACTTC.

The V gene is TRBV25-1, the J gene TRBJ1-4, with D hard to call. Trimming pared 3 bases from V and 5 bases from J, leaving 16 bases between. This CDR3 region has 16 residues. Germline V gives CDR1 MGHDK, CDR2 SYGVNS. CDR3 in DNA: TGTGCCAGCAGTGACCTCGGTCCTCCACGGAATGAAAAACTGTTTTTT. Encoded protein: CASSDLGPPRNEKLFF.

The V gene is TRBV7-9, the J gene TRBJ2-5; D possibly corresponds to TRBD2 (7 bases). This CDR3 has 15 residues. V lost 4 bases and J lost 5, with 17 bases in between. Germline V gene lookup returns CDR1 SEHNR and CDR2 FQNEAQ (reference sequence). CDR3 region: CASSSSLGGPETQYF. DNA for the CDR3: TGTGCCAGCAGCTCAAGCTTGGGGGGGCCGGAGACCCAGTACTTC.

V is TRBV7-9 and J is TRBJ1-1; D gene unclear. This CDR3 comprises 14 residues. Germline V gives CDR1 SEHNR, CDR2 FQNEAQ (reference sequence). V shed 3 bases and J shed 0 bases, with 8 bases lying between them. For the CDR3, the DNA is TGTGCCAGCAGCTTGAGTGAACTGAACACTGAAGCTTTCTTT. This sequence encodes CASSLSELNTEAFF.

J is TRBJ1-2 and V is TRBV30; 8 bases line up with TRBD1. V dropped 2 bases and J dropped 6; count of bases not matched to a gene: 8. The germline V gene has CDR1 GTSNPN and CDR2 SVGIG (reference sequence). This CDR3 is built from 14 residues. The CDR3 is CAWSNGQGANGYTF. The CDR3 DNA reads as TGTGCCTGGAGTAATGGGCAGGGGGCAAATGGCTACACCTTC.

V gene TRBV7-9 combines with J gene TRBJ2-2; 10 positions agree with TRBD2. Germline V lookup: CDR1 SEHNR, CDR2 FQNEAQ (reference sequence). J gave up 1 base and V 1 base, and 6 bases lay outside the gene matches. The CDR3 covers 18 residues. CDR3 coding DNA: TGTGCCAGCAGCTTAGATGGGCTAGCGGGGGAGAACACCGGGGAGCTGTTTTTT. It yields the protein CASSLDGLAGENTGELFF.

This clone was seen only once. J is TRBJ2-7 and V is TRBV11-2, with 7 bases fitting TRBD1. Germline V lookup: CDR1 SGHAT, CDR2 FQNNGV. CDR3 length: 15 amino acids. Trimming cost V 5 bases and J 5 bases; bases outside gene matches: 12. CDR3 protein: CASSLKQGIRHEQYF. The DNA for the CDR3 is TGTGCCAGCAGCCTGAAACAGGGGATCCGCCACGAGCAGTACTTC. Supplemented by reference TRBV11-2 and TRBJ2-7, the full variable domain reads EAGVAQSPRYKIIEKRQSVAFWCNPISGHATLYWYQQILGQGPKLLIQFQNNGVVDDSQLPKDRFSAERLKGVDSTLKIQPAKLEDSAVYLCASSLKQGIRHEQYFGPGTRLTVT.

The sample holds one count of this clone. The rearrangement joins TRBV7-8 to TRBJ2-3; D might be TRBD1 (5 bases). V lost 5 bases to trimming and J lost 1 base, with 19 bases between them. The CDR3 runs to 17 residues. From germline, CDR1 is SGHVS and CDR2 FQNEAQ. The CDR3 loop is CASSPDTGAEGTDTQYF. The CDR3 DNA reads as TGTGCCAGCAGCCCAGATACAGGTGCTGAGGGCACAGATACGCAGTATTTT.

The chain recombines TRBV5-5 with TRBJ2-7; D unclear. Trimming removed 4 bases at V and 1 base at J, with 9 bases between. CDR1 and CDR2 from the germline V gene are SGHKS and YYEKEE (reference sequence). CDR3 length: 13 amino acids. Here the CDR3 DNA reads TGTGCCAGCAGCCCGGCGAGGTCCTACGAGCAGTACTTC. Translated: CASSPARSYEQYF.

This rearrangement joins TRBV9 to TRBJ2-5, with a weak D call TRBD1 (5 bases). V lost 3 bases to trimming and J lost 3 bases, with 9 bases between them. From germline, CDR1 is SGDLS and CDR2 YYNGEE. The CDR3 is 13 residues long. The CDR3 loop reads CASSARQKETQYF. Written as DNA, the CDR3 is TGTGCCAGCAGCGCTCGACAGAAAGAGACCCAGTACTTC.

This clone was seen once. V usage is TRBV7-2 and J usage is TRBJ1-2, with D maybe TRBD1 (5 bases). CDR1 and CDR2 (germline): SGHTA, FQGNSA. This CDR3 contains 15 residues. Trimming shortened V by 1 base and J by 3 bases, and 12 bases separated the two germline ends. The chain's CDR3 is CASSLGQLTHYGYTF. CDR3 sequence (DNA): TGTGCCAGCAGCTTAGGACAGCTCACCCACTATGGCTACACCTTC.

This chain uses TRBV5-1 with TRBJ2-1; D is possibly TRBD2 (6 bases). The CDR3 runs to 17 residues. Germline assignment: CDR1 SGHRS and CDR2 YFSETQ. Trimming pared 4 bases from V and 2 bases from J, leaving 19 bases between. The CDR3 loop is CASSRTLGGEPYNEQFF. CDR3 in DNA: TGCGCCAGCAGCCGTACCCTCGGCGGGGAGCCCTACAATGAGCAGTTCTTC.

The V and J genes are TRBV7-2 and TRBJ2-1, with D maybe TRBD1 (5 bases). Germline V gene lookup returns CDR1 SGHTA and CDR2 FQGNSA. The CDR3 runs to 17 residues. Trimming pared 3 bases from V and 2 bases from J, leaving 17 bases between. Here the CDR3 reads CASSFSPNRLTYNEQFF. In nucleotides, the CDR3 is TGTGCCAGCAGCTTCTCCCCGAACAGGTTGACCTACAATGAGCAGTTCTTC.

Only a few counts were recorded for this clone. The chain's CDR3 is CASSARAGSEQFF. Here the CDR3 DNA reads TGTGCCAGCAGCGCAAGAGCGGGAAGTGAGCAGTTCTTC. The chain joins TRBV13 to TRBJ2-1; 7 positions match TRBD2. The CDR3 consists of 13 residues. V dropped 5 bases and J dropped 9; count of bases not matched to a gene: 7. Germline V CDR1 and CDR2: PRHDT, FYEKMQ (reference sequence).

This clone appeared once. The rearrangement links TRBV5-5 to TRBJ1-3; D is unclear. Germline V CDR1 and CDR2: SGHKS, YYEKEE (reference sequence). The CDR3 runs to 13 residues. The V and J ends lost 0 bases and 7 bases respectively, with 8 bases between them. The CDR3 DNA sequence: TGTGCCAGCAGCTTGGGAGGGCAGAACACCATATATTTT. The encoded protein is CASSLGGQNTIYF.

A few counts support this clone. The chain recombines TRBV6-1 with TRBJ1-4; D remains unclear. The CDR3 runs 14 residues. Per the germline V gene, CDR1 is MNHNS and CDR2 is SASEGT. V gave up 4 bases and J gave up 0 bases, with 6 bases separating them. The CDR3 DNA follows: TGTGCCAGCAGTGGCCACTCAACTAATGAAAAACTGTTTTTT. Amino acid sequence: CASSGHSTNEKLFF.

The chain is built from TRBV7-9 and TRBJ2-7; D unclear. CDR1 is SEHNR, CDR2 FQNEAQ, per germline (reference sequence). V was pared by 3 bases and J by 2 bases, with 11 bases between. This CDR3 comprises 14 residues. CDR3 residues: CASSFYDIAYEQYF. DNA of the CDR3: TGTGCCAGCAGCTTCTATGACATTGCCTACGAGCAGTACTTC.

V gene TRBV2 combines with J gene TRBJ2-5; perhaps TRBD1 as D (6 bases). Per the germline V gene, CDR1 is SNHLY and CDR2 is FYNNEI. The CDR3 consists of 13 residues. V was cut by 8 bases and J by 3 bases, with 13 bases left in between. CDR3 loop: CASYGTLKETQYF. The CDR3 nucleotides read TGTGCCAGCTATGGGACACTCAAAGAGACCCAGTACTTC.

This clone has a single count. This chain connects TRBV18 to TRBJ1-4; D uncertain. Germline V CDR1 and CDR2: KGHSH, LQKENI. The length of the CDR3 is 15 residues. With 0 bases removed from V and 8 bases from J, the gap between germline ends came to 13 bases. CDR3 sequence: CASSPPAGRLEKLFF. DNA of the CDR3: TGTGCCAGCTCACCACCGGCGGGAAGGTTGGAAAAACTGTTTTTT.

The V gene is TRBV11-2, the J gene TRBJ1-5; D ambiguous. V gave up 0 bases and J gave up 0 bases, with 6 bases separating them. CDR1 is SGHAT, CDR2 FQNNGV, per germline. CDR3 length: 15 residues. DNA for the CDR3: TGTGCCAGCAGCTTAGACGGTTATAGCAATCAGCCCCAGCATTTT. This gives the protein CASSLDGYSNQPQHF.